This T cell receptor (beta chain) was obtained from a study of shared clonotypes between healthy human individuals. Only CD45RO-negative cells positively selected for CCR7 counted as naive CD8 cells, so terminally differentiated effector memory CD45RA+ cells were excluded. It was at deep level that the assay was run. A 200 ng quantity of DNA, tens of thousands of T cell genomes, went into the sorted-subset replicate PCRs. Repertoires were generated with immunoSEQ multiplex PCR, while TCRdb's copy carries only in-frame clones and drops some. The sample includes about 2 million clones, about 95% of them seen just once. The V and J ends lost 5 bases and 5 bases, in that order; junction bases with no gene match: 7. This CDR3 has 17 amino acids. Per germline, CDR1 SEHNR and CDR2 FQNEAQ (reference sequence).

The receptor was isolated from a man between 18 and 35 years old in good health. Sequenced sample: naive CD8+ T cells sorted from blood. This sequence joins TRBV7-9 and TRBJ2-2; 14 nucleotides match TRBD2. CDR3 protein: CASSAGLAGGPTGELFF. Here the CDR3 DNA reads TGTGCCAGCAGCGCCGGACTAGCGGGGGGCCCTACCGGGGAGCTGTTTTTT.